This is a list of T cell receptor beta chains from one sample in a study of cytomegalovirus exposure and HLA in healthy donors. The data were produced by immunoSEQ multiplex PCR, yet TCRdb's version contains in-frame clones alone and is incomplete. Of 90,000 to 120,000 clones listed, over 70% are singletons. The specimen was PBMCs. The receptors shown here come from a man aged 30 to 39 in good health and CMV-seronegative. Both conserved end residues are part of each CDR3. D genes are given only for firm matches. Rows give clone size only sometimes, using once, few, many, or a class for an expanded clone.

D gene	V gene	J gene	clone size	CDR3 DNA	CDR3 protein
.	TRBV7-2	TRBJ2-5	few	TGTGCCAGCAGCCTAACGCCGGACAGAGGCTGGGACTTC	CASSLTPDRGWDF
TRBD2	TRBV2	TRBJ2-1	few	TGTGCCAGCAGTGAACAAGGACTAGCGGTTCACGTGCAGTTCTTC	CASSEQGLAVHVQFF
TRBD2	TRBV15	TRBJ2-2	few	TGTGCCACCGGGGGACTAGCGGGGAGGGAGCTGTTTTTT	CATGGLAGRELFF
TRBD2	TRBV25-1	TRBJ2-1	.	TGTGCCAGCAGTGAAGCGGGAGGGAGGTACAATGAGCAGTTCTTC	CASSEAGGRYNEQFF
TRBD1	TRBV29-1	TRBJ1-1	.	TGCAGCTCCCATGAGGGGGCAGGGACTGAAGCTTTCTTT	CSSHEGAGTEAFF
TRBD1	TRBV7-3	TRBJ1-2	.	TGTGCCAGCAGCTCGGGACAGAACTATGGCTACACCTTC	CASSSGQNYGYTF
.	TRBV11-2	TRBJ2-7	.	TGTGCCAGCAGCTTAGAATGGGGGGGGGCTGGGTCCTACGAGCAGTACTTC	CASSLEWGGAGSYEQYF
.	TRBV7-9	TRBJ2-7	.	TGTGCCAGCAGCTTAGCGAACAGGGCCGAGCAGTACTTC	CASSLANRAEQYF
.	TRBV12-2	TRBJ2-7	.	TGTGCAAGTCGCTTACGTAGGAGTGATGGGACTCTGGCGTCCTACGAGCAGTACTTC	CASRLRRSDGTLASYEQYF
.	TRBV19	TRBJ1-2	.	TGTGCCAGTAGTATAATGGCAGAGCGCGGCTACACCTTC	CASSIMAERGYTF
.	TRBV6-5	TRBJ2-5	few	TGTGCCAGCAGTATTGCGGTGGGAGAGACCCAGTACTTC	CASSIAVGETQYF
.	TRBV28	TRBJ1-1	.	TGTGCCAGCAGGGGACACCTGAACACTGAAGCTTTCTTT	CASRGHLNTEAFF
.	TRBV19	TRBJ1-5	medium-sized	TGTGCCAGCGAGACAGGTTATAGCAATCAGCCCCAGCATTTT	CASETGYSNQPQHF
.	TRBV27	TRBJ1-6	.	TGTGCCAGCAGTATGGGCCAGGGGCGTTCACCCCTCCACTTT	CASSMGQGRSPLHF
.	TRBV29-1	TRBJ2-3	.	TGCAGCGTCCGGGGGACCTACACAGATACGCAGTATTTT	CSVRGTYTDTQYF
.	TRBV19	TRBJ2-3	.	TGTGCCAGTAGTAGCCTCAGGGGAGATACGCAGTATTTT	CASSSLRGDTQYF
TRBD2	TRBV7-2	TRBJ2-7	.	TGTGCCAGCAGCTTTACGACTAGCGGAGTCTACGAGCAGTACTTC	CASSFTTSGVYEQYF
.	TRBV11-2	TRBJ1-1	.	TGTGCCAGCAGCTTAGTTACGGGGTCAGACACTGAAGCTTTCTTT	CASSLVTGSDTEAFF
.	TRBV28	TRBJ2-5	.	TGTGCCAGCAGTCTCCCCCAGGAGACCCAGTACTTC	CASSLPQETQYF
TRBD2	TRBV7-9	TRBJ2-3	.	TGTGCCAGCAGCCAGGGACTAGCGGGGGCCCCCGGGGCAGATACGCAGTATTTT	CASSQGLAGAPGADTQYF
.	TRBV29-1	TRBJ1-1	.	TGCAGCGGGGAGGGGCTGCCGAGGACTGAAGCTTTCTTT	CSGEGLPRTEAFF
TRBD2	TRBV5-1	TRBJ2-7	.	TGCGCCAGCAGCTTGGTTGATGGCGGGAGCTCCTACGAGCAGTACTTC	CASSLVDGGSSYEQYF
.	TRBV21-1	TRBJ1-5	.	TGTGCCAGCAGCAAAGTCAGAACAAACCCTCGGGACAATCAGCCCCAGCATTTT	CASSKVRTNPRDNQPQHF
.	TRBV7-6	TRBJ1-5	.	TGTGCCAGCAGCTTAGGCAGGGTTTGGGGCAATCAGCCCCAGCATTTT	CASSLGRVWGNQPQHF
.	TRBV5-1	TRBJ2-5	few	TGCGCCAGCAAACAAGGCGGGGTCCAAGAGACCCAGTACTTC	CASKQGGVQETQYF
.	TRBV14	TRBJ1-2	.	TGTGCCAGCAGCCAAGATGAAGGGGCCGAGTATGGCTACACCTTC	CASSQDEGAEYGYTF
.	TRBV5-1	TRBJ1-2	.	TGCGCCAGCAGCGTTGGGGAGGGCTACACCTTC	CASSVGEGYTF
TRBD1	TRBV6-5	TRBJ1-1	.	TGTGCCAGCAGACTTGAAATCAGGGGGCGCACTGAAGCTTTCTTT	CASRLEIRGRTEAFF
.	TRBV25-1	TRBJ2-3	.	TGTGCCAGCTCCCTCCGGGATCAAGAAAAGACGCAGTATTTT	CASSLRDQEKTQYF
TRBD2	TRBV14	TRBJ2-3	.	TGTGCCAGCAGGACTAGCGGAACAGATACGCAGTATTTT	CASRTSGTDTQYF
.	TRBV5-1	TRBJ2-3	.	TGCGCCAGCTCAACACCTAACGTGGGCGCAGATACGCAGTATTTT	CASSTPNVGADTQYF
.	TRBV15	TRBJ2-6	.	TGTGCCACCAGCAGAGATCAAACAGCAAACTCTGGGGCCAACGTCCTGACTTTC	CATSRDQTANSGANVLTF
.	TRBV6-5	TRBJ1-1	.	TGTGCCAGCAGCCACAGGAACACTGAAGCTTTCTTT	CASSHRNTEAFF
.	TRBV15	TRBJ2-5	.	TGTGCCACCAGCAGAGATTATGAGGGTGTGGAGACCCAGTACTTC	CATSRDYEGVETQYF
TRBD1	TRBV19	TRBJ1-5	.	TGTGCCAGTAGTATGACAGGGCGCCAGCCCCAGCATTTT	CASSMTGRQPQHF
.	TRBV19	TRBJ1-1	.	TGTGCCAGTAGCACCACAGGACTGAACACTGAAGCTTTCTTT	CASSTTGLNTEAFF
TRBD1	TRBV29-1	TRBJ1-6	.	TGCAGCGTTTCTGACAGGGGAGGCAATTCACCCCTCCACTTT	CSVSDRGGNSPLHF
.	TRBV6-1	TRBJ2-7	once	TGTGCCAGCAGTGAACCCCCAACAGGGCTTTCCTCCGACGAGCAGTACTTC	CASSEPPTGLSSDEQYF
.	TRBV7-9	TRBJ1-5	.	TGTGCCAGCAGCCCGACTGGGAATCAGCCCCAGCATTTT	CASSPTGNQPQHF
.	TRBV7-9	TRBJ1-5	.	TGTGCCAGCAGCTTCGGGCCGGAGGGCAATCAGCCCCAGCATTTT	CASSFGPEGNQPQHF
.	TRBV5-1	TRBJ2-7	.	TGCGCCAGCAGAGTCTCAGGGGGGAACTACGAGCAGTACTTC	CASRVSGGNYEQYF
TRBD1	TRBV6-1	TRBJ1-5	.	TGTGCCAGCAGTGAAGGGGGGACAGGGGCTCAGCCCCAGCATTTT	CASSEGGTGAQPQHF
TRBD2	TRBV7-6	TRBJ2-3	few	TGTGCCAGCAGCCACGGGACTAAGCGGTTGTTAGGGACGCAGTATTTT	CASSHGTKRLLGTQYF
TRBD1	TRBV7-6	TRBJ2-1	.	TGTGCCAGCAGCTTAGTGACAGGGCCTTACAATGAGCAGTTCTTC	CASSLVTGPYNEQFF
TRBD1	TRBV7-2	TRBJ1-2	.	TGTGCCAGCAGCTTAGTAACGACAGGGAACTATGGCTACACCTTC	CASSLVTTGNYGYTF
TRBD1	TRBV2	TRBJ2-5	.	TGTGCCAGCAGTGTACAGGGGATCCAAGAGACCCAGTACTTC	CASSVQGIQETQYF
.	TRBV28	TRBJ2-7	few	TGTGCCAGCAGGGGCAGGGTCTACGAGCAGTACTTC	CASRGRVYEQYF
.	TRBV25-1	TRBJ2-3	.	TGTGCCAGCAGTGATAATGGAAGGGGATTCACAGATACGCAGTATTTT	CASSDNGRGFTDTQYF
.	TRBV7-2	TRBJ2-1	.	TGTGCCAGCAGCTTTGTAGCCTATGAGCAGTTCTTC	CASSFVAYEQFF
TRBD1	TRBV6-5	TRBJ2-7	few	TGTGCCAGCAGTTACTCGGGACAGTCCTACGAGCAGTACTTC	CASSYSGQSYEQYF
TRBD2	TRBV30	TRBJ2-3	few	TGTGCCTGGAGTGTGCGGGGGGAGGCAGATACGCAGTATTTT	CAWSVRGEADTQYF